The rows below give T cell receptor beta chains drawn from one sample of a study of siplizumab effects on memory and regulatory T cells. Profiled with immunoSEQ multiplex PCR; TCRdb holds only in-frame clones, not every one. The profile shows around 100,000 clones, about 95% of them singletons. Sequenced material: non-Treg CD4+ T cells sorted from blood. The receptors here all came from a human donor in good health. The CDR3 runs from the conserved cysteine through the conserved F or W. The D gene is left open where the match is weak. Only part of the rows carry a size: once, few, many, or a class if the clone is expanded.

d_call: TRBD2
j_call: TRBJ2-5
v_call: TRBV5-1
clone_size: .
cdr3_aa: CASSLVSGKGETQYF
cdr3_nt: TGCGCCAGCAGCTTGGTTAGCGGGAAAGGGGAGACCCAGTACTTC

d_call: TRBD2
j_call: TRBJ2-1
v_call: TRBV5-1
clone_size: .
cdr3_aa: CASSSLAGSSYNEQFF
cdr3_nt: TGCGCCAGCAGCTCTTTAGCGGGAAGCTCCTACAATGAGCAGTTCTTC

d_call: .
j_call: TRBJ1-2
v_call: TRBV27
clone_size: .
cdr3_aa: CASSEQGDTFNYGYTF
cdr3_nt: TGTGCCAGCAGTGAACAAGGGGACACCTTTAACTATGGCTACACCTTC

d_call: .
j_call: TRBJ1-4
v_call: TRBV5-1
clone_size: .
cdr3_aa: CASSSGGKRTNEKLFF
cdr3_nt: TGCGCCAGCAGCTCGGGGGGGAAGAGGACTAATGAAAAACTGTTTTTT

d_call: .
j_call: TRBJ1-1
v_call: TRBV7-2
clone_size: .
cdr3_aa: CASSLGGGLDKVAFF
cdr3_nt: TGTGCCAGCAGCTTAGGAGGGGGGTTAGACAAAGTGGCTTTCTTT

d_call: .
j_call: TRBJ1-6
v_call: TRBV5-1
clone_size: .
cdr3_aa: CASSPREDRSPLHF
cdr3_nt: TGCGCCAGCAGTCCCCGGGAGGATCGTTCACCCCTCCACTTT

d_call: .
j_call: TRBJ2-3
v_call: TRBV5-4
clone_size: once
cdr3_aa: CASSLGLPGDTQYF
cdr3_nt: TGTGCCAGCAGCTTGGGGCTCCCCGGAGATACGCAGTATTTT

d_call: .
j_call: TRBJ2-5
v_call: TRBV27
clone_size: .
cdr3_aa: CASSPPLGRGRRETQYF
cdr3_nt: TGTGCCAGCAGTCCGCCCCTGGGGAGGGGGCGCCGAGAGACCCAGTACTTC

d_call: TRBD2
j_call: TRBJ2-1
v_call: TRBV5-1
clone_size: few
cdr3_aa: CASSLASASGQFF
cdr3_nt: TGCGCCAGCAGCTTGGCCTCGGCTAGCGGTCAGTTCTTC

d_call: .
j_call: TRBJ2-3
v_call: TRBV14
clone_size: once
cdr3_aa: CASSQEGARAPDTQYF
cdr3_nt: TGTGCCAGCAGCCAAGAAGGGGCGAGGGCCCCAGATACGCAGTATTTT

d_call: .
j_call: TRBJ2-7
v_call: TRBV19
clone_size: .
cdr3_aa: CASKKGDHGEQYF
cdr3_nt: TGTGCCAGTAAAAAGGGAGATCATGGCGAGCAGTACTTC

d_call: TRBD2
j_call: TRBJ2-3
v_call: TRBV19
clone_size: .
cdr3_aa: CASSMNLAAILDTQYF
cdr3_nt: TGTGCCAGTAGTATGAACCTAGCGGCGATATTGGATACGCAGTATTTT

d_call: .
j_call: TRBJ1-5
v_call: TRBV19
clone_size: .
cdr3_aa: CASRDRSNQPQHF
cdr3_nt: TGTGCCAGTAGGGACCGTAGCAATCAGCCCCAGCATTTT

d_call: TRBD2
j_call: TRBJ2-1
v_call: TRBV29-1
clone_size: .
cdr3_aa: CSVEAGQREPNEQFF
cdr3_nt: TGCAGCGTTGAAGCCGGACAGCGGGAGCCGAATGAGCAGTTCTTC

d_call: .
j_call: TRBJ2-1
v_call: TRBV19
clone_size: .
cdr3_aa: CASNPETSYNEQFF
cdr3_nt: TGTGCCAGTAATCCCGAGACCTCCTACAATGAGCAGTTCTTC

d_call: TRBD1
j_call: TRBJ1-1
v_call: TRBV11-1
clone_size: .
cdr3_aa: CASSFGTGGIKTEAFF
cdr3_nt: TGTGCCAGCAGCTTCGGGACAGGGGGCATTAAAACTGAAGCTTTCTTT

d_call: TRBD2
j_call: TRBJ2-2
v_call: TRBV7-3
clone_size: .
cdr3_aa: CASSLKDRVAASGILAGELFF
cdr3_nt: TGTGCCAGCAGCTTAAAAGATAGGGTTGCGGCTAGCGGGATTTTGGCCGGGGAGCTGTTTTTT

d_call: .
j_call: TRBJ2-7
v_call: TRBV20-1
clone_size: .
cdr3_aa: CSAISGYEQYF
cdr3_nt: TGCAGTGCTATTAGCGGATACGAGCAGTACTTC

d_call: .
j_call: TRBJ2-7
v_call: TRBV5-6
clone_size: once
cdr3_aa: CASSLAPQPRYEQYF
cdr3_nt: TGTGCCAGCAGCTTGGCCCCCCAGCCCCGATACGAGCAGTACTTC

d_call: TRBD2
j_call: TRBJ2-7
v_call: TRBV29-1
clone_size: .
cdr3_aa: CSVRGAYEQYF
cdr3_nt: TGCAGCGTTCGGGGGGCCTACGAGCAGTACTTC

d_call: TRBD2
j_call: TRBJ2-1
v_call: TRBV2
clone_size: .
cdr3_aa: CASSGIAGHNEQFF
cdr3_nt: TGTGCCAGCAGTGGTATAGCGGGTCACAATGAGCAGTTCTTC

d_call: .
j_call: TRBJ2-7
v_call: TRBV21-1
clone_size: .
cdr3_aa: CASSPTGGTYEQYF
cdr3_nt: TGTGCCAGCAGCCCGACAGGGGGCACTTACGAGCAGTACTTC

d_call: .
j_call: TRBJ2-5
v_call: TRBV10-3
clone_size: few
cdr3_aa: CAISDPTQETQYF
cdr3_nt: TGTGCCATCAGTGACCCCACACAAGAGACCCAGTACTTC

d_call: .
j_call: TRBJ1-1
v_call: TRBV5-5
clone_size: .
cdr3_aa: CASSFEPNTEAFF
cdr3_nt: TGTGCCAGCAGCTTTGAGCCGAACACTGAAGCTTTCTTT

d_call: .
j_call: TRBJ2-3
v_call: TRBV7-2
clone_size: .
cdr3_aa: CASSLELLTDTQYF
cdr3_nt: TGTGCCAGCAGCTTAGAACTACTCACAGATACGCAGTATTTT

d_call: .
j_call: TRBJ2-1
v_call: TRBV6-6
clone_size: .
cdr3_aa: CASRGQRELGNEQFF
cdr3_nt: TGTGCCAGCAGAGGACAACGGGAGCTTGGAAATGAGCAGTTCTTC

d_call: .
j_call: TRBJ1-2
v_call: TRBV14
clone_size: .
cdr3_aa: CASSQDRGGLTNYGYTF
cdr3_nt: TGTGCCAGCAGCCAAGATAGAGGTGGACTCACTAACTATGGCTACACCTTC

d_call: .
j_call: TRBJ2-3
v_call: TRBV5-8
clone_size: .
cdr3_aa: CASSPSGRPTDTQYF
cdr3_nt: TGTGCCAGCAGCCCGTCCGGGCGACCCACAGATACGCAGTATTTT

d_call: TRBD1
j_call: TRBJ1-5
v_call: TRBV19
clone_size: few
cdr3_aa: CASSTPGQGLGQPQHF
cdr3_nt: TGTGCCAGTAGTACTCCGGGACAGGGGCTTGGTCAGCCCCAGCATTTT

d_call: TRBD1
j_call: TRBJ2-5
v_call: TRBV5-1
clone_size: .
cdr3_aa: CASSPGQRAGETQYF
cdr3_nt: TGCGCCAGCAGCCCGGGACAGAGGGCCGGAGAGACCCAGTACTTC

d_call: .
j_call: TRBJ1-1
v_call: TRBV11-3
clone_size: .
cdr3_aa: CASSLDGPAGRAFF
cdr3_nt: TGTGCCAGCAGCTTAGATGGTCCGGCGGGGCGAGCTTTCTTT

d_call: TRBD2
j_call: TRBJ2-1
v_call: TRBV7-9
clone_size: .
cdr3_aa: CASSLDRLSGSVTGSGFF
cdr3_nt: TGTGCCAGCAGCTTAGATCGGCTGAGCGGGAGTGTGACGGGGAGCGGGTTCTTC

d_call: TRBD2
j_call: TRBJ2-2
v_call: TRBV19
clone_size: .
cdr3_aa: CASRYKTGTSGSTTGELFF
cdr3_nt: TGTGCCAGTAGATACAAAACCGGGACTAGCGGGAGTACAACCGGGGAGCTGTTTTTT

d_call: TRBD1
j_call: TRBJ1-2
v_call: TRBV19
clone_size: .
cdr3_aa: CASSPDRGNYGYTF
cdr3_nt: TGTGCCAGTAGTCCGGACAGGGGGAACTATGGCTACACCTTC

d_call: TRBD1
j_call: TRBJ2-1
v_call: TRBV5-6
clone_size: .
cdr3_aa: CASSSRQGSRNEQFF
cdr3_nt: TGTGCCAGCAGCTCAAGACAGGGCAGTAGGAATGAGCAGTTCTTC

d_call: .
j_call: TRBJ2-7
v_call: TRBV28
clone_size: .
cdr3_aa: CASSPPETQGYEQYF
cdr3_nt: TGTGCCAGCAGTCCCCCTGAAACACAGGGCTACGAGCAGTACTTC

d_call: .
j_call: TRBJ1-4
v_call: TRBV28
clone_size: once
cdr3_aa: CASSHSRTNEKLFF
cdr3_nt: TGTGCCAGCAGTCATTCAAGAACTAATGAAAAACTGTTTTTT

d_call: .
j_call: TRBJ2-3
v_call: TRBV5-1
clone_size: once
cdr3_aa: CASSLVLRGWSVTQYF
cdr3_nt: TGCGCCAGCAGCTTGGTTTTAAGGGGTTGGAGCGTTACGCAGTATTTT

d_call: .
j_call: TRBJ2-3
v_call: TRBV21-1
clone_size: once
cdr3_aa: CASSKPSYPQAVGRSSTDTQYF
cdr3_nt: TGTGCCAGCAGCAAACCCAGTTACCCACAGGCCGTAGGTAGGAGTAGCACAGATACGCAGTATTTT

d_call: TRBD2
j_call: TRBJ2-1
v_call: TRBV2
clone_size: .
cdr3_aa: CASTPTSTSGTNNEQFF
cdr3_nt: TGTGCCAGCACCCCCACCTCAACTAGCGGGACCAACAATGAGCAGTTCTTC

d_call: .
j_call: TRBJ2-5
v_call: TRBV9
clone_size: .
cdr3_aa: CASSTGSGETQYF
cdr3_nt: TGTGCCAGCAGCACAGGGTCCGGAGAGACCCAGTACTTC

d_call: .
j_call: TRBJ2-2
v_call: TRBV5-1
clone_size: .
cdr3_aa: CASSPKGGGQSTGELFF
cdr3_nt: TGCGCCAGCAGCCCAAAGGGTGGGGGGCAAAGCACCGGGGAGCTGTTTTTT

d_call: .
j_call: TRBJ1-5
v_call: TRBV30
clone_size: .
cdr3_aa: CAWSPPGKNQPQHF
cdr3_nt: TGTGCCTGGAGTCCCCCAGGGAAGAATCAGCCCCAGCATTTT

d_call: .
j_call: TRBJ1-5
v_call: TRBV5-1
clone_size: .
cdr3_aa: CASSLYSQERMRFRLNQPQHF
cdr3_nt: TGCGCCAGCAGCTTGTACTCCCAAGAAAGGATGAGATTTCGGCTCAATCAGCCCCAGCATTTT

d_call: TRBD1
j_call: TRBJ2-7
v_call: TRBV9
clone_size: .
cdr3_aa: CASSVQTGGTEQYF
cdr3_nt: TGTGCCAGCAGCGTTCAAACAGGGGGGACCGAGCAGTACTTC

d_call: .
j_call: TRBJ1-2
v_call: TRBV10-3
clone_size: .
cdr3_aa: CAISVGIDDGYTF
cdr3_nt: TGTGCCATCAGTGTAGGAATTGACGATGGCTACACCTTC

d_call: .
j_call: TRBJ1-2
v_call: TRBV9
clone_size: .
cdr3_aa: CASSVAQAGSYGYTF
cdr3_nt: TGTGCCAGCAGCGTAGCTCAGGCGGGGTCGTATGGCTACACCTTC

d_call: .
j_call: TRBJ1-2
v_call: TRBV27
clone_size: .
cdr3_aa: CASRNPPEQYGYTF
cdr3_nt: TGTGCCAGCAGAAACCCCCCTGAGCAGTATGGCTACACCTTC

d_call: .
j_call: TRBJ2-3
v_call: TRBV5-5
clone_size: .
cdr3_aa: CASSLARRRESDTQYF
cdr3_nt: TGTGCCAGCAGCTTGGCCCGGCGGAGGGAGTCAGATACGCAGTATTTT

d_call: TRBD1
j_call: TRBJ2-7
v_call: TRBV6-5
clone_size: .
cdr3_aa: CASRPGQAAYEQYF
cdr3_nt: TGTGCCAGCAGACCGGGACAGGCCGCCTACGAGCAGTACTTC